The 23 T cell receptor beta chains below were found in one sample sequenced in a study of graft-versus-host responses after intestinal transplantation. Their recognized antigens are unknown. Using immunoSEQ multiplex PCR, the repertoire was profiled, and TCRdb retains in-frame clones only, with some absent. The table records roughly 38,000 clones, about 94% of them present only once. Sequences were derived from unstimulated CD8+ T cells sorted from spleen or lymph node cells, sampled before transplant. The receptors come from a human donor who was the organ donor for an intestinal transplant.

Only one count was recorded for this clone. The gene calls are TRBV4-1 and TRBJ2-2; TRBD2 agrees at 14 bases. V shed 4 bases, J shed 7 bases, and the junction held 2 bases outside the gene matches. The CDR3 extends over 15 amino acids. Germline lookup yields CDR1 MGHRA and CDR2 YSYEKL. CDR3 DNA sequence: TGCGCCAGCAGCCTGGGACTAGCGGGAGTCGGGGAGCTGTTTTTT. Its protein product is CASSLGLAGVGELFF.

In this sample, this clone turned up a few times. The CDR3 nucleotides read TGTGCCAGCAGCGTAGCGGGAGTGGGCTACAATGAGCAGTTCTTC. This codes for CASSVAGVGYNEQFF. The chain recombines TRBV27 with TRBJ2-1; 9 bases are a match to TRBD2. J gave up 3 bases and V 6 bases, and 6 bases lay outside the gene matches. Germline values: CDR1 MNHEY, CDR2 SMNVEV (reference sequence). This CDR3 comprises 15 residues.

This clone showed up just once. The CDR3 sequence is CASSWGSGANVLTF. The DNA for the CDR3 is TGTGCCAGCAGTTGGGGCTCTGGGGCCAACGTCCTGACTTTC. This chain uses TRBV27 with TRBJ2-6, with D unclear. V dropped 4 bases and J dropped 0 bases, with 4 bases sitting between them. The CDR3 sequence is 14 residues long. CDR1 MNHEY and CDR2 SMNVEV come from the germline V gene (reference sequence).

The chain combines TRBV7-2 with TRBJ2-7; 8 positions agree with TRBD2. With 5 bases clipped from V and 3 bases from J, the junction kept 9 bases outside the gene matches. From germline, CDR1 is SGHTA and CDR2 FQGNSA. The CDR3 totals 15 residues. DNA for the CDR3: TGTGCCAGCAGCCCTCGAAGCGGGAGACTCTACGAGCAGTACTTC. It codes for CASSPRSGRLYEQYF.

The rearrangement links TRBV4-3 to TRBJ2-7; no reliable D call. From germline, CDR1 is LGHNA and CDR2 YSLEER. The CDR3 has 15 residues. V was clipped by 1 base and J by 0 bases, with 10 bases between them. DNA for the CDR3: TGCGCCAGCAGCCAAGGCTATCTCCTCTCCTACGAGCAGTACTTC. As protein: CASSQGYLLSYEQYF.

This chain uses TRBV7-9 with TRBJ2-3; D possibly matches TRBD1 or TRBD2 (5 bases each). CDR3 length equals 13 residues. Germline CDR1 reads SEHNR; CDR2 reads FQNEAQ (reference sequence). V gave up 4 bases and J gave up 2 bases, with 7 bases separating them. The CDR3 DNA reads as TGTGCCAGCAGCTCCGGGACCACAGATACGCAGTATTTT. Translation gives CASSSGTTDTQYF.

A word on this clone: Distinct nucleotide sequences in the sample also encode this CDR3. J is TRBJ2-7 and V is TRBV6-1; D ambiguous. Deletions cut 2 bases from V and 3 bases from J, with 26 bases between. Germline lookup yields CDR1 MNHNS and CDR2 SASEGT. The CDR3 runs to 19 residues. The CDR3 DNA reads as TGTGCCAGCAGTGAATTGGTTCCCCATCGGGCCAATGTGCTCTACGAGCAGTACTTC. It codes for CASSELVPHRANVLYEQYF.

The chain combines TRBV27 with TRBJ2-3; TRBD2 matches 11 bases. The CDR3 is made up of 17 amino acids. Looked up from germline, CDR1 is MNHEY and CDR2 is SMNVEV (reference sequence). J lost 4 bases, V lost 2 bases, and 8 bases had no gene match. The CDR3 DNA is TGTGCCAGCAGTTTAAATTTTGCTAGCGGGAGGTCAGATACGCAGTATTTT. The encoded protein is CASSLNFASGRSDTQYF.

The sample holds a few counts of this clone. The gene calls are TRBV6-1 and TRBJ2-7; tentatively, D is TRBD2 (6 bases). V shed 5 bases and J shed 1 base, with 9 bases lying between them. CDR1 is MNHNS, CDR2 SASEGT, per germline. There are 13 residues in the CDR3. CDR3 nucleotide sequence: TGTGCCAGCAGTTTGGGACTTTCCTACGAGCAGTACTTC. This translates into CASSLGLSYEQYF.

For this clone: In the same sample, other DNA sequences code for this CDR3. The genes are TRBV9 and TRBJ1-1, with D unclear. V lost 0 bases to trimming and J lost 0 bases, with 6 bases between them. There are 14 residues in the CDR3. CDR1 and CDR2 (germline): SGDLS, YYNGEE. In DNA form, the CDR3 reads TGTGCCAGCAGCGTAGGAGGGATGAACACTGAAGCTTTCTTT. Residues: CASSVGGMNTEAFF.

The V gene is TRBV7-2, the J gene TRBJ2-1, with D maybe TRBD2 (6 bases). The CDR3 loop spans 15 amino acids. The ends were cut back, 4 bases at V and 4 bases at J, with 14 bases in the middle. Germline lookup yields CDR1 SGHTA and CDR2 FQGNSA. The CDR3 region has the DNA TGTGCCAGCAGCTGGCTCGGGGGTCCTTACAATGAGCAGTTCTTC. This gives the protein CASSWLGGPYNEQFF. Based on the CDR3 plus reference TRBV7-2 and TRBJ2-1, the full variable domain is GAGVSQSPSNKVTEKGKDVELRCDPISGHTALYWYRQSLGQGLEFLIYFQGNSAPDKSGLPSDRFSAERTGGSVSTLTIQRTQQEDSAVYLCASSWLGGPYNEQFFGPGTRLTVL.

The J gene is TRBJ2-1, the V gene TRBV4-1; 7 bases agree with TRBD2. The CDR3 is 16 residues long. The junction had 4 bases not matched to a gene; V was cut back by 2 bases and J by 0 bases. Germline CDR1 is MGHRA and CDR2 is YSYEKL. The chain's CDR3 is CASSQMGGSSYNEQFF. CDR3 DNA sequence: TGCGCCAGCAGCCAAATGGGCGGGAGCTCCTACAATGAGCAGTTCTTC.

The CDR3 nucleotides are TGTGCCAGCAGTTACAGGCCAGATGATGGCCGGGAGCTGTTTTTT. It translates to CASSYRPDDGRELFF. The V and J genes are TRBV6-5 and TRBJ2-2; D gene ambiguous. Germline V gene sequence: CDR1 MNHEY, CDR2 SVGAGI. The CDR3 is made up of 15 amino acids. V was pared by 2 bases and J by 9 bases, with 16 bases between.

The chain links TRBV4-3 to TRBJ1-1; D unresolved. The CDR3 is 13 residues long. Trimming removed 0 bases from V and 0 bases from J, with 2 bases in between. Germline V gene data show CDR1 as LGHNA and CDR2 as YSLEER. DNA of the CDR3: TGCGCCAGCAGCCAAGATTTGAACACTGAAGCTTTCTTT. Protein sequence: CASSQDLNTEAFF.

In its sample, this clone was seen once. The chain employs TRBV7-4 and TRBJ1-5; 8 positions agree with TRBD1. The CDR3 runs to 17 residues. After removal of 4 bases from V and 4 bases from J, the junction contained 12 bases not matched to a gene. Germline CDR1 SGHVT, CDR2 SQSDAQ. The CDR3 DNA reads TGTGCCAGCAGCTCAGGTCGGGGCAGGGGGCTGAATCAGCCCCAGCATTTT. It is translated as CASSSGRGRGLNQPQHF.

This chain joins TRBV7-9 and TRBJ2-2, with unresolved D. The CDR3 length is 12 residues. Trimming took off 0 bases at V and 5 bases at J, with 1 base between the two ends. Germline V gives CDR1 SEHNR, CDR2 FQNEAQ (reference sequence). CDR3 coding DNA: TGTGCCAGCAGCTTAGCTACCGGGGAGCTGTTTTTT. This gives the protein CASSLATGELFF.

This chain joins TRBV7-6 and TRBJ2-1; the D gene is possibly TRBD1 (7 bases). CDR1 and CDR2 (germline): SGHVS, FNYEAQ. V was clipped by 3 bases and J by 8 bases, with 14 bases between them. The CDR3 contains 14 residues. This chain's CDR3 is CASSFGGGGDEQFF. As DNA, the CDR3 is TGTGCCAGCAGCTTCGGAGGGGGCGGGGATGAGCAGTTCTTC.

There are a few counts of this clone. The J gene is TRBJ2-7, the V gene TRBV6-9, with a possible D match to TRBD2 (7 bases). The germline V and J ends were trimmed by 5 bases and 1 base, with 21 bases remaining between them. Germline assignment: CDR1 MNHGY and CDR2 SVAAGI. This CDR3 spans 17 amino acids. CDR3 nucleotides: TGTGCCAGCAGTCCGTGGGGGGCACGCGGGAGATCCTACGAGCAGTACTTC. It yields the protein CASSPWGARGRSYEQYF.

The chain has TRBV7-9 and TRBJ2-2; 9 positions match TRBD2. The V and J ends lost 5 bases and 7 bases, in that order; junction bases with no gene match: 17. Germline assignment: CDR1 SEHNR and CDR2 FQNEAQ (reference sequence). The CDR3 runs to 18 residues. In nucleotides, the CDR3 is TGTGCCAGCAGCCCCTTAGAGGGGCTAGCGGGATTTTACGGGGAGCTGTTTTTT. Translation gives CASSPLEGLAGFYGELFF.

This chain joins TRBV10-3 and TRBJ2-5; 8 nucleotides match TRBD2. CDR3 length: 15 amino acids. V lost 3 bases and J lost 5; bases outside the gene matches: 8. Germline CDR1 is ENHRY and CDR2 is SYGVKD. The DNA for the CDR3 is TGTGCCATCAGTGACGAGCGGGAGCAGCCGGAGACCCAGTACTTC. This gives the protein CAISDEREQPETQYF.

Only a few counts were recorded for this clone. The V gene is TRBV27, the J gene TRBJ2-1; D might be TRBD2 (5 bases). There are 12 residues in the CDR3. Trimming removed 3 bases at V and 7 bases at J, with 7 bases between. CDR1 is MNHEY, CDR2 SMNVEV, per germline (reference sequence). The CDR3 reads CASSFPGNEQFF. The CDR3 coding sequence is TGTGCCAGCAGTTTTCCGGGAAATGAGCAGTTCTTC.

This clone was recorded only once. The V and J genes are TRBV28 and TRBJ2-7; D may be TRBD2 (6 bases). The CDR3 has 14 amino acids. From germline, CDR1 is MDHEN and CDR2 SYDVKM. Between the trimmed V and J ends, which lost 6 bases and 3 bases, there was a span of 15 bases. The CDR3 DNA is TGTGCCAGCAGCCCCCGCCCGCGGGGCTACGAGCAGTACTTC. This translates into CASSPRPRGYEQYF.

The chain links TRBV15 to TRBJ2-1; 7 bases line up with TRBD2. J lost 5 bases, V lost 0 bases, and 7 bases had no gene match. CDR1 LNHNV and CDR2 YYDKDF come from the germline V gene (reference sequence). The CDR3 has 16 amino acids. The CDR3: CATSRDRSGLDNEQFF. CDR3 DNA: TGTGCCACCAGCAGAGATCGTAGCGGGCTAGACAATGAGCAGTTCTTC.